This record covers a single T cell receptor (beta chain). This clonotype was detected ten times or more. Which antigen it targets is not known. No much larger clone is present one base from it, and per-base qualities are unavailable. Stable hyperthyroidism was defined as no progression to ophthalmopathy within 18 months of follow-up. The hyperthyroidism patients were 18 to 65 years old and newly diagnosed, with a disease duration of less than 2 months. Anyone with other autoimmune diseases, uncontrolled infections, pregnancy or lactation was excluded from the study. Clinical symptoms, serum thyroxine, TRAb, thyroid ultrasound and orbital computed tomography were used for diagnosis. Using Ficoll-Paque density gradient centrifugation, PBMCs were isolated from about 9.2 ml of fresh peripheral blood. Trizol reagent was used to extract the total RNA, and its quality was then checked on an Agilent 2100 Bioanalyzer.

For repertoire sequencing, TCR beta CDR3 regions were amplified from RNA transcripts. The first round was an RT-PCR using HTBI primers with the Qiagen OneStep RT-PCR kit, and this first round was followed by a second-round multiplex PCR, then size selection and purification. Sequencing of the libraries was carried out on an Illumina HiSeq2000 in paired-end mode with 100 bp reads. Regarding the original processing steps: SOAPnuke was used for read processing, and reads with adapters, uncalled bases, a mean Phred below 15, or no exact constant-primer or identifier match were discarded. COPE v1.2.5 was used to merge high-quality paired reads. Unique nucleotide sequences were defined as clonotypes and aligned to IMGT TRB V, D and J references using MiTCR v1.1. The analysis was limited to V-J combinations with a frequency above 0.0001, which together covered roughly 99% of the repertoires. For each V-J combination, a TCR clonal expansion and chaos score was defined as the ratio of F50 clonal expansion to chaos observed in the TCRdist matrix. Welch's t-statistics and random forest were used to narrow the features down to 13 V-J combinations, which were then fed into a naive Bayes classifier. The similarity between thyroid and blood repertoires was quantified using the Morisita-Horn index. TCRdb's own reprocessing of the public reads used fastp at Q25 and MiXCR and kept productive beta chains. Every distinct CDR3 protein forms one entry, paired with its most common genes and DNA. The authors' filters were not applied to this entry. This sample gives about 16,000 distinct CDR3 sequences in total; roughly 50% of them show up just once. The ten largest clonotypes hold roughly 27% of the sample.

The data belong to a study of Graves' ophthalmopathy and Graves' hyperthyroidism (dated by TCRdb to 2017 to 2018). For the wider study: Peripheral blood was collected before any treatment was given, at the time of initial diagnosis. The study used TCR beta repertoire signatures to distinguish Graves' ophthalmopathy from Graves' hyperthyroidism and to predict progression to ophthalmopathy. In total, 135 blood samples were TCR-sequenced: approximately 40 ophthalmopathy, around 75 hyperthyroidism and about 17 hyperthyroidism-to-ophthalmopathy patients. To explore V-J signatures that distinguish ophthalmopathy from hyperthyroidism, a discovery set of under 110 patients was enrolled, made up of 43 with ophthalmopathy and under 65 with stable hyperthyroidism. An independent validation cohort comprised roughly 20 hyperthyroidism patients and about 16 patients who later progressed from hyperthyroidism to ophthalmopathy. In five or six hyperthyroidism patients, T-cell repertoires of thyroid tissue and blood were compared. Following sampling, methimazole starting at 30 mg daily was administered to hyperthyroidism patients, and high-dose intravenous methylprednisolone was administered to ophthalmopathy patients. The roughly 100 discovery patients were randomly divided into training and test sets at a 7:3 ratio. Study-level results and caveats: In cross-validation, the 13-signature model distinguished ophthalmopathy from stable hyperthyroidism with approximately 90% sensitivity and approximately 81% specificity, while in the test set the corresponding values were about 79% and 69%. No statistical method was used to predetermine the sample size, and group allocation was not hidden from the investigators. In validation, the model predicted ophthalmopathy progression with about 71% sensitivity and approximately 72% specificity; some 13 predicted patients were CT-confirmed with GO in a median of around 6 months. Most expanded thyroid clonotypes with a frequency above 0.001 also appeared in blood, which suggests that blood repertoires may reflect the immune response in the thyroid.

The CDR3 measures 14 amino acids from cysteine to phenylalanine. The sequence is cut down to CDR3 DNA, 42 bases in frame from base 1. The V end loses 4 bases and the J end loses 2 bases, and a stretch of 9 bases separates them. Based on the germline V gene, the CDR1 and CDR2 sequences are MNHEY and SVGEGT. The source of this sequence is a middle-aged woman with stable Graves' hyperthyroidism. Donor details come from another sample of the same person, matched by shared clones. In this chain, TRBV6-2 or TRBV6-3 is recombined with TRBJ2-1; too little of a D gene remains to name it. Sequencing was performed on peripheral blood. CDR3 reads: CASSFAEPYNEQFF. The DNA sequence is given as TGTGCCAGCAGTTTTGCGGAACCCTACAATGAGCAGTTCTTC.